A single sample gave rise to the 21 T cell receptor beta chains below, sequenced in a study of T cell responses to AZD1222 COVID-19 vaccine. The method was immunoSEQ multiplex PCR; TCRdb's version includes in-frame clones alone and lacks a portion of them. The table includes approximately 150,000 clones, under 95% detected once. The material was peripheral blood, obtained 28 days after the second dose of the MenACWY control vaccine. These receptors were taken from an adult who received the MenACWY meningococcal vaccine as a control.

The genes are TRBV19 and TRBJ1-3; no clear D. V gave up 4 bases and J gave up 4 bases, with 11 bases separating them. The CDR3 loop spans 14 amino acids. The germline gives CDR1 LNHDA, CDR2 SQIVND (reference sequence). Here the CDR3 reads CASSTVGGGNTIYF. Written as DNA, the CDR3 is TGTGCCAGTAGTACAGTGGGAGGAGGAAACACCATATATTTT.

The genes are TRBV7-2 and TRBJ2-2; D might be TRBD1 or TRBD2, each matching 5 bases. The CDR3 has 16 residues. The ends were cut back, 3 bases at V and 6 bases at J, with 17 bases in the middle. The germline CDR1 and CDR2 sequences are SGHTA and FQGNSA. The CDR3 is CASSFQDPGAAGELFF. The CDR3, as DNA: TGTGCCAGCAGCTTCCAGGACCCCGGGGCGGCCGGGGAGCTGTTTTTT.

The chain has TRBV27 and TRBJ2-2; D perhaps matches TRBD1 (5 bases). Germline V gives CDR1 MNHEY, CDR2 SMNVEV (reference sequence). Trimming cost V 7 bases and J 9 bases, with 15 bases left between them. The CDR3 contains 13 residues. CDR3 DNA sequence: TGTGCCAGCACTAACAGGATTCGGCGGGAGCTGTTTTTT. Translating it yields CASTNRIRRELFF.

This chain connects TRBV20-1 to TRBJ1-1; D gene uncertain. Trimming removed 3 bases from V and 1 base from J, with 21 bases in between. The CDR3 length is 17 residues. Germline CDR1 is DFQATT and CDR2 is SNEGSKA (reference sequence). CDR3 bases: TGCAGTGCTAGTCCCCCGGACCTTGCCCCATGGAACACTGAAGCTTTCTTT. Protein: CSASPPDLAPWNTEAFF.

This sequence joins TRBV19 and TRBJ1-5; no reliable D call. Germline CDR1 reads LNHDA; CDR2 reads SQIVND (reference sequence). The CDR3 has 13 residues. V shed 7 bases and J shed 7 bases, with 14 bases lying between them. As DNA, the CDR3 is TGTGCCAGTAACCCAAGAATGCAGCAGCCCCAGCATTTT. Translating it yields CASNPRMQQPQHF.

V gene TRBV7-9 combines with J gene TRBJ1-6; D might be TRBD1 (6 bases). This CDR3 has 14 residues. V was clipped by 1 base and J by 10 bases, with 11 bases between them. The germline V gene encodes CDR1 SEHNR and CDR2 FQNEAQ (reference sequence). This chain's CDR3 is CASSLVGHLSPLHF. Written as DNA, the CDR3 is TGTGCCAGCAGCTTAGTGGGACATTTGTCACCCCTCCACTTT.

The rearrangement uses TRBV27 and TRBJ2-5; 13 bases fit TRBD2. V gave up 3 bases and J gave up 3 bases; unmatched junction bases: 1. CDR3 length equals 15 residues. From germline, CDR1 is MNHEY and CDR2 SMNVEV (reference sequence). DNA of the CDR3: TGTGCCAGCAGTTTCGGGACTAGCGGGAAAGAGACCCAGTACTTC. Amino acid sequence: CASSFGTSGKETQYF.

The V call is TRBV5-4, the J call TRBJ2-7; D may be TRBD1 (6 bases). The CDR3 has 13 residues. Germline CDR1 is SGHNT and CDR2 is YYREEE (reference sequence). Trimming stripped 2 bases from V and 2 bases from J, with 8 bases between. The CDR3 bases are TGTGCCAGCAGCTTACAGGGCGCCTACGAGCAGTACTTC. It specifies CASSLQGAYEQYF. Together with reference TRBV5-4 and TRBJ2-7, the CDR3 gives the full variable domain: ETGVTQSPTHLIKTRGQQVTLRCSSQSGHNTVSWYQQALGQGPQFIFQYYREEENGRGNFPPRFSGLQFPNYSSELNVNALELDDSALYLCASSLQGAYEQYFGPGTRLTVT.

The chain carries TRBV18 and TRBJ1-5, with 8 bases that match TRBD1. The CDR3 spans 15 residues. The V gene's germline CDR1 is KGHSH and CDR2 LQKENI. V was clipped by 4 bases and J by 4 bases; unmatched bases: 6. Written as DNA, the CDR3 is TGTGCCAGCTCACAGGGACAGGCCCCGAATCAGCCCCAGCATTTT. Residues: CASSQGQAPNQPQHF.

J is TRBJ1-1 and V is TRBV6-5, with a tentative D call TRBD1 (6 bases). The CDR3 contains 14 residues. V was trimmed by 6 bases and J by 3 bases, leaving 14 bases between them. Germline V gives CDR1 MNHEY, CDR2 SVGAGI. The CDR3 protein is CASSESGTYTEAFF. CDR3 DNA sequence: TGTGCCAGCAGCGAGAGCGGGACATACACTGAAGCTTTCTTT.

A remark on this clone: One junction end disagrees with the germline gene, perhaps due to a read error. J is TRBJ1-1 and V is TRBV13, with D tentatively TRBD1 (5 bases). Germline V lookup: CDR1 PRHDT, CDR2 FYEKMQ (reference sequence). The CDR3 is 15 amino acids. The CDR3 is CATSGVRDDGTEAFF. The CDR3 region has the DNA TGTGCCACCAGCGGGGTCAGGGACGATGGAACTGAAGCTTTCTTT.

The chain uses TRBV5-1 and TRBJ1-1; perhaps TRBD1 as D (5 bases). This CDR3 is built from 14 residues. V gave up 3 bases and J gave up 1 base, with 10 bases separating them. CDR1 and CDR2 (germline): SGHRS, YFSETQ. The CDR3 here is CASSSGRQNTEAFF. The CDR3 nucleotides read TGCGCCAGCAGCTCGGGACGGCAGAACACTGAAGCTTTCTTT.

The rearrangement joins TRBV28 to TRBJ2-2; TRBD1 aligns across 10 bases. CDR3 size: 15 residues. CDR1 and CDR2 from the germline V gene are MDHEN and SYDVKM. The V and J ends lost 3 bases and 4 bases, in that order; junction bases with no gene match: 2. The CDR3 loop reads CASSFGQGGTGELFF. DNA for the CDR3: TGTGCCAGCAGTTTCGGACAGGGGGGCACCGGGGAGCTGTTTTTT. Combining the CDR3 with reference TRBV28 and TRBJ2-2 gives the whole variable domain DVKVTQSSRYLVKRTGEKVFLECVQDMDHENMFWYRQDPGLGLRLIYFSYDVKMKEKGDIPEGYSVSREKKERFSLILESASTNQTSMYLCASSFGQGGTGELFFGEGSRLTVL.

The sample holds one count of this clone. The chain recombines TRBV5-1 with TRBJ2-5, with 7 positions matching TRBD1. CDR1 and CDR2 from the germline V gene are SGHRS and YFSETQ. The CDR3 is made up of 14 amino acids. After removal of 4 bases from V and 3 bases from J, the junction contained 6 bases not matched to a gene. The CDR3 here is CASSPGTAEETQYF. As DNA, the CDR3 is TGCGCCAGCAGCCCCGGGACAGCGGAAGAGACCCAGTACTTC.

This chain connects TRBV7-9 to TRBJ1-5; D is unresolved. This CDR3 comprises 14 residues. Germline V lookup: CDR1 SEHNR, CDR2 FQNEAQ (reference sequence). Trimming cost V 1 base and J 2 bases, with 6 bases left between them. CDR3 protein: CASSLGGGNQPQHF. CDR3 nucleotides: TGTGCCAGCAGCTTAGGAGGAGGCAATCAGCCCCAGCATTTT.

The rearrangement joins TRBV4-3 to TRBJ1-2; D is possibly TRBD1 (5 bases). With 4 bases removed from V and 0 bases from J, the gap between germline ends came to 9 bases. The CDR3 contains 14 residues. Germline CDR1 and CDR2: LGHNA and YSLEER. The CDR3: CASSPKTANYGYTF. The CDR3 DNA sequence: TGCGCCAGCAGCCCCAAGACAGCTAACTATGGCTACACCTTC.

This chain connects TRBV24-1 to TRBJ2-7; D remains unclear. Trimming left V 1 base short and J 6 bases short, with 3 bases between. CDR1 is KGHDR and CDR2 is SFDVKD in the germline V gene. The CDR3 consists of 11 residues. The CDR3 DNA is TGTGCCACCAGTGATTTATCCGAGCAGTACTTC. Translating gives CATSDLSEQYF.

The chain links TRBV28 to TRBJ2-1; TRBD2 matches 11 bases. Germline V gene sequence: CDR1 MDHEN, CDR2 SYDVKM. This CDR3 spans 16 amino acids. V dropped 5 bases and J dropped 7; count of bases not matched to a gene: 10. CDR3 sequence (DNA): TGTGCCAGCAGTAGCCCAACACTAGCGGGGGTAAATGAGCAGTTCTTC. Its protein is CASSSPTLAGVNEQFF. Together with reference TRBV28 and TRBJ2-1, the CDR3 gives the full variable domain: DVKVTQSSRYLVKRTGEKVFLECVQDMDHENMFWYRQDPGLGLRLIYFSYDVKMKEKGDIPEGYSVSREKKERFSLILESASTNQTSMYLCASSSPTLAGVNEQFFGPGTRLTVL.

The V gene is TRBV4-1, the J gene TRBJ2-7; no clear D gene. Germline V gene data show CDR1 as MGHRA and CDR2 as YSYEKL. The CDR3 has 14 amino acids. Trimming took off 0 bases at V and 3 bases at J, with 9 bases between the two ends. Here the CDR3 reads CASSQDPLIYEQYF. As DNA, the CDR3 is TGCGCCAGCAGCCAAGATCCCCTGATCTACGAGCAGTACTTC.

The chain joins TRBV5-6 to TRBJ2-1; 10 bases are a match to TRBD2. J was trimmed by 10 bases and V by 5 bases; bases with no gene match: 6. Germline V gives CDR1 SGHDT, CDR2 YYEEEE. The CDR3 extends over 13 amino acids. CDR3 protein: CASRLAGALEQFF. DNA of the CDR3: TGTGCCAGCAGGCTAGCGGGGGCCCTGGAGCAGTTCTTC.

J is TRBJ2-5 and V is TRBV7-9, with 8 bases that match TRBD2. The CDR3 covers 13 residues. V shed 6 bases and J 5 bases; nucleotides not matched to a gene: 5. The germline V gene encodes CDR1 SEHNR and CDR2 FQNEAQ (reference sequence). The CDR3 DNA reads TGTGCCAGCAGGTCGGGACTAGTGGAGACCCAGTACTTC. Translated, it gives CASRSGLVETQYF.